The 5 T cell receptor beta chains below all came from one sample that was sequenced in a study of T cells in Graves' hyperthyroidism and ophthalmopathy. Amplified regions were TCR beta CDR3 sequences from RNA transcripts. A set of HTBI primers served as the primers for a first-round RT-PCR of the TCR CDR3. From the multiplex PCR reads, TCRdb called clonotypes with MiXCR, one entry per CDR3 protein. The data show just over 550,000 distinct CDR3 sequences, around 45% seen once. The source material was peripheral blood or thyroid tissue (not recorded which). The receptors shown here come from a young woman with Graves' hyperthyroidism.

The V and J genes are TRBV7-6 and TRBJ2-5; TRBD2 matches 10 bases. Germline V gene lookup returns CDR1 SGHVS and CDR2 FNYEAQ. After removal of 5 bases from V and 6 bases from J, the junction contained 6 bases not matched to a gene. CDR3 length equals 14 residues. The CDR3 nucleotides are TGTGCCAGCAGCCATGGAGCGGGAGGGCAGACCCAGTACTTC. Its translation: CASSHGAGGQTQYF.

The CDR3 region has the DNA TGTGCCAGCAGCTTGGCACAGGGGGAAGTCGGCTACACCTTC. Amino acids: CASSLAQGEVGYTF. V is TRBV5-5 and J is TRBJ1-2; 8 nucleotides align to TRBD1. In germline, CDR1 is SGHKS, CDR2 YYEKEE (reference sequence). V lost 0 bases, J lost 8 bases, and 6 bases stayed unmatched. CDR3 size: 14 residues.

This clonotype was found many times. J is TRBJ1-2 and V is TRBV5-1, with a weak D call TRBD1 (5 bases). Trimming removed 5 bases at V and 5 bases at J, with 22 bases between. This CDR3 region has 16 residues. Germline lookup yields CDR1 SGHRS and CDR2 YFSETQ. The CDR3 spells CASSLTPAGTEYGYTF. The CDR3 DNA follows: TGCGCCAGCAGTCTAACACCGGCCGGGACGGAATATGGCTACACCTTC.

V is TRBV12-3 or TRBV12-4 and J is TRBJ1-1, with D tentatively TRBD1 (5 bases). The CDR3 covers 15 residues. V lost 3 bases and J 1 base, leaving 12 bases between the germline ends. CDR3 amino acids: CASSFLQGRNTEAFF. In DNA form, the CDR3 reads TGTGCCAGCAGTTTTCTCCAGGGTAGGAACACTGAAGCTTTCTTT.

This chain joins TRBV2 and TRBJ1-5; no reliable D call. Germline values: CDR1 SNHLY, CDR2 FYNNEI. Trimming pared 5 bases from V and 2 bases from J, leaving 13 bases between. This CDR3 spans 15 amino acids. The chain's CDR3 is CASSQVLWGNQPQHF. In DNA, the CDR3 is TGTGCCAGCAGTCAAGTGCTTTGGGGCAATCAGCCCCAGCATTTT. The complete variable domain, with remaining parts taken from reference TRBV2 and TRBJ1-5, reads EPEVTQTPSHQVTQMGQEVILRCVPISNHLYFYWYRQILGQKVEFLVSFYNNEISEKSEIFDDQFSVERPDGSNFTLKIRSTKLEDSAMYFCASSQVLWGNQPQHFGDGTRLSIL.